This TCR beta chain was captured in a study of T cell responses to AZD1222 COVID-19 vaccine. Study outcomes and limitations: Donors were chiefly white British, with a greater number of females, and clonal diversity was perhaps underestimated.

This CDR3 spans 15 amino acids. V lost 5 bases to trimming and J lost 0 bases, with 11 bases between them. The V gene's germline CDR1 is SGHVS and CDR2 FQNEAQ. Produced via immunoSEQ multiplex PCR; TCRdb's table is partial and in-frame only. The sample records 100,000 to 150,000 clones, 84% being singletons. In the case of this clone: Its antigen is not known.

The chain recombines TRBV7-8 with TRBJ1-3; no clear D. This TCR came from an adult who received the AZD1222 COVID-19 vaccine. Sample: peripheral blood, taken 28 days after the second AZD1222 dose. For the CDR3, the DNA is TGTGCCAGCAGCAGAGACCGAGCCTCTGGAAACACCATATATTTT. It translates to CASSRDRASGNTIYF.